Presented here are 5 T cell receptor beta chains from one specimen sequenced in a study of blood T cell repertoires in COVID-19. TCRdb keeps only in-frame clones here, not all; method: immunoSEQ multiplex PCR. The repertoire holds some 350,000 clones, around nine tenths seen once, with around 6.6% in the top ten. Source material: peripheral blood. All receptors derive from a woman aged 70 to 79 with COVID-19, enrolled during active disease.

This clone was counted a few times. The V gene is TRBV6-5, the J gene TRBJ1-4, with 9 bases that match TRBD1. The length of the CDR3 is 14 residues. V shed 10 bases, J shed 8 bases, and the junction held 11 bases outside the gene matches. The germline gives CDR1 MNHEY, CDR2 SVGAGI. The CDR3 nucleotides are TGTGCCACCTCTCCGGGACAGGGTTACGAAAAACTGTTTTTT. Translation gives CATSPGQGYEKLFF.

The J gene is TRBJ2-5, the V gene TRBV7-2; no firm D call. Germline V gene lookup returns CDR1 SGHTA and CDR2 FQGNSA. The CDR3 length is 13 residues. V lost 3 bases and J lost 1, with 6 bases in between. CDR3 region: CASSFVSQETQYF. As DNA, the CDR3 is TGTGCCAGCAGCTTTGTTAGCCAAGAGACCCAGTACTTC.

The chain is built from TRBV11-2 and TRBJ2-7; possible D gene TRBD1, 6 bases. Germline CDR1 SGHAT, CDR2 FQNNGV. The CDR3 is 15 residues long. With 1 base removed from V and 3 bases from J, the gap between germline ends came to 13 bases. The CDR3 nucleotides read TGTGCCAGCAGCTTAGTTAGGGGGAGTTTCTACGAGCAGTACTTC. Amino acids: CASSLVRGSFYEQYF.

This clone has a handful of counts. The rearrangement uses TRBV4-1 and TRBJ2-7, with D perhaps matching TRBD1 (5 bases). This CDR3 spans 13 amino acids. Germline CDR1 and CDR2: MGHRA and YSYEKL. Trimming pared 4 bases from V and 0 bases from J, leaving 7 bases between. The CDR3 loop reads CASSRTLSYEQYF. The CDR3 DNA sequence: TGCGCCAGCAGCCGGACACTCTCCTACGAGCAGTACTTC.

The V gene is TRBV6-5, the J gene TRBJ2-5; D unclear. Trimming shortened V by 7 bases and J by 4 bases, and 7 bases separated the two germline ends. Germline CDR1 and CDR2: MNHEY and SVGAGI. The CDR3 is 11 residues long. The CDR3 loop is CASTSGETQYF. The CDR3 nucleotides are TGTGCCAGCACCTCCGGAGAGACCCAGTACTTC.